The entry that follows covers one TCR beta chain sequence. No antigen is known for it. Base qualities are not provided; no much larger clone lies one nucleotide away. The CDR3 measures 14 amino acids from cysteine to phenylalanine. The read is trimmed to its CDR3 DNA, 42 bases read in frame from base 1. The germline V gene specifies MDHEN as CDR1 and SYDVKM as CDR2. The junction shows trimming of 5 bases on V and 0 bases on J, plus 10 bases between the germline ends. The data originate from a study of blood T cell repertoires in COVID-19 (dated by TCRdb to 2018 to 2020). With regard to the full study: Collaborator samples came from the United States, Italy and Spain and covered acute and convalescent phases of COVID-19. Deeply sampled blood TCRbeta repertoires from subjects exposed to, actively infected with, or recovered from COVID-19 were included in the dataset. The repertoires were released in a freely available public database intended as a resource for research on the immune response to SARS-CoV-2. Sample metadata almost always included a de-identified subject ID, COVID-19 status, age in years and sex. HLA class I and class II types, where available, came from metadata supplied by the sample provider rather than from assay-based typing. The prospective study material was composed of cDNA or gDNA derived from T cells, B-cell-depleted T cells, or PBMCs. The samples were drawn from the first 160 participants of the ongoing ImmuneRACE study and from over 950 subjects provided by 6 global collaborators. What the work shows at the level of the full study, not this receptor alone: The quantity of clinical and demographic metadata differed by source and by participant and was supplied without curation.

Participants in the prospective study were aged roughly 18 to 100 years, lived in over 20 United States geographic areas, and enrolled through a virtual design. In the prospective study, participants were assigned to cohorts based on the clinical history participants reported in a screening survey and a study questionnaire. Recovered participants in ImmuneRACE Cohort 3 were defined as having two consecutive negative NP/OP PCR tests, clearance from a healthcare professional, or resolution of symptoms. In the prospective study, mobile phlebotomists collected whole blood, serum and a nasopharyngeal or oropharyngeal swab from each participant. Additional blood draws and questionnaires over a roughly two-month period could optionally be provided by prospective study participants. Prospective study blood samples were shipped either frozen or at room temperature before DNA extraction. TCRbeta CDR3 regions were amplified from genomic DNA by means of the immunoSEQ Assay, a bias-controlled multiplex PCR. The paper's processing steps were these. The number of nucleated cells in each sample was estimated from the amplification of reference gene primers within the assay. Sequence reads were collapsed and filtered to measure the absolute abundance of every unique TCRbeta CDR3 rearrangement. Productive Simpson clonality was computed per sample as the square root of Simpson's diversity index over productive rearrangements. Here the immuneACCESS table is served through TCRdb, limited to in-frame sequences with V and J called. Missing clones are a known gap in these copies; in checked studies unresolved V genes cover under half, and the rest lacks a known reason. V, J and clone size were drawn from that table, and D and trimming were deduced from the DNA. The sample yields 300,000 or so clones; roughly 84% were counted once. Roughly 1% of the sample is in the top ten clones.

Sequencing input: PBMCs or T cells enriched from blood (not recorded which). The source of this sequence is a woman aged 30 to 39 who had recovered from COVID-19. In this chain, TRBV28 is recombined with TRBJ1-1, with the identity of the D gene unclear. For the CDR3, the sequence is CASSPRAVNTEAFF. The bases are TGTGCCAGCAGTCCCCGCGCGGTGAACACTGAAGCTTTCTTT.